Listed below are T cell receptor beta chains from one sample, sequenced in a study of blood T cell repertoires in COVID-19. The data were produced by immunoSEQ multiplex PCR, yet TCRdb's version contains in-frame clones alone and is incomplete. This sample has about 200,000 clones, with 70% to 90% found just once. Sequencing was done on a sample of peripheral blood. The source is a woman over 75 with acute or convalescent COVID-19. CDR3s include the opening cysteine and the closing phenylalanine or tryptophan. Each record gives: D gene, clone size, J gene, V gene, CDR3 DNA, CDR3 protein. The D gene is left open where the match is weak. A row's size may be missing; if present it is once, few, many or a size class.

TRBD1 | NA | TRBJ2-2 | TRBV7-3 | TGTGCCAGCAGCCATGACCGGGACAGATCCGGGGAGCTGTTTTTT | CASSHDRDRSGELFF
TRBD2 | NA | TRBJ2-7 | TRBV9 | TGTGCCAGCAGCGTAGCCCCAGCGGGGGGTCTCGAGCAGTACTTC | CASSVAPAGGLEQYF
TRBD1 | once | TRBJ2-4 | TRBV5-4 | TGTGCCAGCAGCTACCCCCCCGGACAGGGAGACGGAAACATTCAGTACTTC | CASSYPPGQGDGNIQYF
TRBD1 | NA | TRBJ2-7 | TRBV30 | TGTGCCTGGAGTGTATTGGGACAGGGGCGCTCCTACGAGCAGTACTTC | CAWSVLGQGRSYEQYF
NA | NA | TRBJ2-7 | TRBV6-6 | TGTGCCAGCAGTCCCAGGTTGGTTGGAGGGGTGTCCTACGAGCAGTACTTC | CASSPRLVGGVSYEQYF
TRBD2 | medium-sized | TRBJ2-5 | TRBV19 | TGTGCCAGTAGTATAGCTCGGGCTAGCGGTGAAGAGACCCAGTACTTC | CASSIARASGEETQYF
NA | NA | TRBJ1-6 | TRBV21-1 | TGTGCCAGCTTTGGGGGGGGAGAGTCACCCCTCCACTTT | CASFGGGESPLHF
NA | NA | TRBJ1-4 | TRBV5-5 | TGTGCCAGCAGCTCCTCGGGAGAAAAACTGTTTTTT | CASSSSGEKLFF
NA | NA | TRBJ1-2 | TRBV27 | TGTGCCAGCAGGCACCCCCCCACTCGGGGTAACTATGGCTACACCTTC | CASRHPPTRGNYGYTF
NA | NA | TRBJ2-5 | TRBV29-1 | TGCAGCGTTGGACAAACCCAAGAGACCCAGTACTTC | CSVGQTQETQYF
TRBD2 | NA | TRBJ2-3 | TRBV18 | TGTGCCAGCTCACGGCTAGCGGGAGGGACAGATACGCAGTATTTT | CASSRLAGGTDTQYF
NA | NA | TRBJ2-7 | TRBV27 | TGTGCCAGCAGTTTTAGCAATTCCAGAAGCGAGCAGTACTTC | CASSFSNSRSEQYF
NA | NA | TRBJ1-3 | TRBV19 | TGTGCCAGTAGTCAAGGGGGGGCGTTAGGAAACACCATATATTTT | CASSQGGALGNTIYF
NA | NA | TRBJ2-6 | TRBV15 | TGTGCCACCAGCAGAGACACTTCCCTCTCTGGGGCCAACGTCCTGACTTTC | CATSRDTSLSGANVLTF
TRBD1 | once | TRBJ1-2 | TRBV10-3 | TGTGCCATCCGAAGAGGGGGCGACTATGGCTACACCTTC | CAIRRGGDYGYTF
TRBD1 | NA | TRBJ2-2 | TRBV4-2 | TGTGCCAGCAGCCAAGATCCCGGGACAGACACCGGGGAGCTGTTTTTT | CASSQDPGTDTGELFF